This T cell receptor (beta chain) was found in a study of identical twins. There are many counts of this clonotype. One entry per CDR3 protein, called by TCRdb with MiXCR from the 5' RACE reads. Of 250,000 to 300,000 distinct CDR3 sequences listed, approximately 8.3% were seen once; the top ten hold approximately 3%. This CDR3 has 14 amino acids. From germline, CDR1 is SGHDT and CDR2 YYEEEE. Trimming removed 5 bases at V and 4 bases at J, with 12 bases between. The same data also went into a second study, on yellow fever vaccine responses in identical twins.

Specimen: CD8+ T cells sorted from blood. This sequence was found in a woman between 18 and 29 years old in good health. J is TRBJ1-4 and V is TRBV5-6; TRBD1 might be the D (6 bases). CDR3 in amino acids: CASRLTGINEKLFF. In DNA, the CDR3 is TGTGCCAGCAGATTGACAGGCATTAATGAAAAACTGTTTTTT.